The source of this T cell receptor (beta chain) is a study of CD8+ T cells in alopecia areata. Study-wide background: Patients in the treated group were given tofacitinib by mouth, 5 to 10 mg twice a day. General observations from the study: Scalp and blood retained many expanded lesional clones during tofacitinib. Resident alphabeta T-cell populations of normal skin are likewise subject to sequencing in scalp samples.

The CDR3 totals 13 residues. Trimming took off 3 bases at V and 8 bases at J, with 12 bases between the two ends. Germline V CDR1 and CDR2: SGHRS, YFSETQ. In regard to this clone: Its antigen is currently unknown.

Treatment noted: oral pan-JAK inhibitor, 5-10 mg twice daily. Collected material from alopecia areata patients comprised lesional scalp punch biopsies and peripheral blood. Following RNA extraction, reverse transcription yielded cDNA that acted as the sequencing template. Measured with immunoSEQ multiplex PCR; TCRdb has only the in-frame clones, and not every one. The table lists some 180,000 clones, 45% to 60% of them singletons. The TCR comes from a human donor with alopecia areata. This chain uses TRBV5-1 with TRBJ2-1, with D perhaps TRBD1 or TRBD2 (6 bases each). Sequencing used CD8+ T cells sorted from blood, obtained around week 53, from a patient treated with tofacitinib. CDR3 sequence reads: CASSYFRGDEQFF. DNA of the CDR3: TGCGCCAGCAGCTATTTTAGGGGGGATGAGCAGTTCTTC.